The source of this T cell receptor beta chain is a study of blood T cell repertoires in COVID-19. The repertoire was sequenced with immunoSEQ multiplex PCR; TCRdb's copy has only in-frame clones and lacks some. The sample lists around 200,000 clones; roughly 90% were seen once. Germline V CDR1 and CDR2: LGHDT, YNNKEL (reference sequence). V lost 2 bases and J 3 bases, leaving 10 bases between the germline ends. The CDR3 sequence is 14 residues long. The sample was peripheral blood. This clonotype originated in a man aged 18 to 30 with active or convalescent COVID-19. This chain connects TRBV3-1 (or the pseudogene TRBV3-2) to TRBJ1-1; D remains unclear. The CDR3: CASSQIERDTEAFF. The CDR3 DNA follows: TGTGCCAGCAGCCAAATTGAGAGGGACACTGAAGCTTTCTTT.